This TCR beta chain comes out of a study of technical replicates of blood from a few donors. The protocol was immunoSEQ multiplex PCR, while the TCRdb copy is restricted to in-frame clones and leaves out a portion. The top ten clones hold under 0.35% of a sample with around 100,000 clones, more than 85% of them seen once. CDR3 length: 16 amino acids. After removal of 6 bases from V and 4 bases from J, the junction contained 9 bases not matched to a gene. CDR1 is WNHNN, CDR2 SYGVQD, per germline (reference sequence). The chain couples TRBV10-1 to TRBJ2-3, with 11 bases that match TRBD2. The origin of this receptor is a human donor in good health. The specimen was T cells isolated from PBMCs. The CDR3 loop reads CASRGELAGAADTQYF. CDR3 sequence (DNA): TGCGCCAGCAGGGGAGAACTAGCGGGAGCCGCAGATACGCAGTATTTT.